The 16 T cell receptor beta chains listed next were all sequenced from one sample in a study of blood T cell repertoires in COVID-19. The repertoire was sequenced with immunoSEQ multiplex PCR; TCRdb's copy has only in-frame clones and lacks some. The sample includes over 60,000 clones, about 80% of them seen just once. Input material: peripheral blood. Receptors were obtained from an elderly man with active or convalescent COVID-19.

The CDR3 DNA reads as TGTGCCAGCAGGGCGGATGTGGAGGGCGAGACCCAGTACTTC. Translating it yields CASRADVEGETQYF. This chain links TRBV2 with TRBJ2-5; D may be TRBD2 (6 bases). The germline gives CDR1 SNHLY, CDR2 FYNNEI. The CDR3 is 14 amino acids. V lost 6 bases and J 5 bases, leaving 16 bases between the germline ends.

This rearrangement joins TRBV6-5 to TRBJ2-7; TRBD2 aligns across 8 bases. J lost 6 bases, V lost 6 bases, and 7 bases had no gene match. CDR1 and CDR2 (germline): MNHEY, SVGAGI. The CDR3 sequence is 13 residues long. CDR3 nucleotide sequence: TGTGCCAGCAGCCCCCGGGGGGGCGGCGAGCAGTACTTC. Its translation is CASSPRGGGEQYF.

V usage is TRBV9 and J usage is TRBJ2-1; no clear D. The V gene's germline CDR1 is SGDLS and CDR2 YYNGEE. V dropped 2 bases and J dropped 8 bases, with 14 bases sitting between them. CDR3 length equals 14 residues. The CDR3 is CASSVLGRTDEQFF. The CDR3 DNA reads as TGTGCCAGCAGCGTCCTGGGCCGTACAGATGAGCAGTTCTTC.

V is TRBV25-1 and J is TRBJ1-2; perhaps TRBD1 as D (6 bases). Germline CDR1 MGHDK, CDR2 SYGVNS. The CDR3 has 12 amino acids. V shed 3 bases and J shed 7 bases, with 9 bases lying between them. The DNA of the CDR3 is TGTGCCAGCAGTGACAGGGGTGGTGGCTACACCTTC. Amino acids: CASSDRGGGYTF.

The J gene is TRBJ2-7, the V gene TRBV5-4, with 13 positions matching TRBD2. V trimming: 4 bases; J trimming: 1 base; junction bases outside the gene matches: 5. This CDR3 has 16 residues. CDR1 SGHNT and CDR2 YYREEE come from the germline V gene (reference sequence). The CDR3 sequence: CASSKGTSGTSYEQYF. CDR3 nucleotides: TGTGCCAGCAGCAAAGGGACTAGCGGGACGTCCTACGAGCAGTACTTC.

This chain links TRBV5-6 with TRBJ2-2, with D perhaps matching TRBD1 (6 bases). The CDR3 contains 16 residues. V was pared by 4 bases and J by 5 bases, with 18 bases between. CDR1 and CDR2 from the germline V gene are SGHDT and YYEEEE. The CDR3 reads CASSTTDRWSTGELFF. The CDR3 nucleotides read TGTGCCAGCAGCACCACCGACAGGTGGAGTACCGGGGAGCTGTTTTTT.

J is TRBJ2-1 and V is TRBV19; D is possibly TRBD2 (6 bases). Germline CDR1 LNHDA, CDR2 SQIVND (reference sequence). V was clipped by 6 bases and J by 9 bases, with 12 bases between them. The CDR3 is 12 amino acids. The CDR3 protein is CASSRRDFEQFF. The DNA of the CDR3 is TGTGCCAGTAGCCGCCGGGACTTTGAGCAGTTCTTC.

The V gene is TRBV7-9, the J gene TRBJ1-1; 10 bases are a match to TRBD1. Germline V gene data show CDR1 as SEHNR and CDR2 as FQNEAQ (reference sequence). Trimming at V came to 3 bases and at J to 0 bases, leaving 10 bases not matched to a gene. The CDR3 is 18 amino acids. In DNA, the CDR3 is TGTGCCAGCAGCTTGGGGGACAGGGGAAGATTCATGAACACTGAAGCTTTCTTT. Translated: CASSLGDRGRFMNTEAFF. The whole variable domain, filled in from reference TRBV7-9 and TRBJ1-1, reads DTGVSQNPRHKITKRGQNVTFRCDPISEHNRLYWYRQTLGQGPEFLTYFQNEAQLEKSRLLSDRFSAERPKGSFSTLEIQRTEQGDSAMYLCASSLGDRGRFMNTEAFFGQGTRLTVV.

The V call is TRBV10-3, the J call TRBJ2-7; 8 nucleotides line up with TRBD1. Trimming at V came to 3 bases and at J to 5 bases, leaving 6 bases not matched to a gene. The germline V gene has CDR1 ENHRY and CDR2 SYGVKD. The CDR3 is 14 amino acids. The DNA for the CDR3 is TGTGCCATCAGTGACCAGGGGGCAGGGGACGAGCAGTACTTC. As protein: CAISDQGAGDEQYF.

The CDR3 sequence: CASSDYPLLSNEQYF. In DNA form, the CDR3 reads TGTGCCAGCAGTGATTATCCTTTACTTAGTAACGAGCAGTACTTC. The chain carries TRBV6-1 and TRBJ2-7; no firm D call. Trimming cost V 3 bases and J 5 bases, with 17 bases left between them. The germline gives CDR1 MNHNS, CDR2 SASEGT. The CDR3 consists of 15 residues.

The CDR3 here is CARSLSSAYEQYF. In nucleotides, the CDR3 is TGTGCCAGAAGCTTGTCTAGCGCCTACGAGCAGTACTTC. This chain uses TRBV5-3 with TRBJ2-7; tentatively, D is TRBD2 (6 bases). TRBV5-3 is labeled an ORF, and its function is uncertain. Trimming cost V 1 base and J 2 bases, with 7 bases left between them. This CDR3 region has 13 residues.

The count of this clone is one. The rearrangement links TRBV6-5 to TRBJ2-2; D uncertain. Germline V lookup: CDR1 MNHEY, CDR2 SVGAGI. CDR3 length: 16 amino acids. Trimming cost V 3 bases and J 6 bases, with 17 bases left between them. CDR3 nucleotides: TGTGCCAGCAGTTATTCGCAATCCCTAGAAGCCGGGGAGCTGTTTTTT. Amino acids: CASSYSQSLEAGELFF.

In this sample, this clone turned up once. V gene TRBV6-2 or TRBV6-3 combines with J gene TRBJ1-2, with no clear D. Germline values: CDR1 MNHEY, CDR2 SVGEGT. The length of the CDR3 is 16 residues. Trimming pared 0 bases from V and 4 bases from J, leaving 15 bases between. In nucleotides, the CDR3 is TGTGCCAGCAGTTACTCCCTCGATCGTGGTAGCTATGGCTACACCTTC. Protein: CASSYSLDRGSYGYTF.

This sequence joins TRBV10-3 and TRBJ2-7; 11 nucleotides line up with TRBD2. Germline CDR1 and CDR2: ENHRY and SYGVKD. V lost 6 bases, J lost 0 bases, and 4 bases stayed unmatched. This CDR3 spans 15 amino acids. DNA for the CDR3: TGTGCCATCAGGACGGGGACTAGCGGCTCCTACGAGCAGTACTTC. As protein: CAIRTGTSGSYEQYF.

This clone appeared once. This chain links TRBV2 with TRBJ2-6; D might be TRBD1 (5 bases). The germline gives CDR1 SNHLY, CDR2 FYNNEI. Trimming removed 10 bases from V and 0 bases from J, with 7 bases in between. The CDR3 spans 13 residues. The DNA of the CDR3 is TGTGCCATGGGGCTCTCTGGGGCCAACGTCCTGACTTTC. Its translation: CAMGLSGANVLTF.

The chain uses TRBV19 and TRBJ2-1; D unclear. V dropped 4 bases and J dropped 0 bases, with 10 bases sitting between them. Germline V CDR1 and CDR2: LNHDA, SQIVND (reference sequence). The CDR3 totals 15 residues. The CDR3 DNA follows: TGTGCCAGTAGTAGTAGGTACAGCTCCTACAATGAGCAGTTCTTC. It encodes CASSSRYSSYNEQFF.